These T cell receptor beta chains were read from a single sample in a study of blood T cells in healthy people across ages. TCRdb called the 5' RACE reads again in MiXCR, with one record for every CDR3 protein. The sample contains about 640,000 distinct CDR3 sequences, 45% to 65% of which appear only once. Sequenced material: blood. Receptors originate from a man aged 55-75 years in good health. The CDR3 runs from the conserved cysteine through the conserved F or W. A D gene is named only where the DNA matches it firmly. Only part of the rows carry a size: once, few, many, or a class if the clone is expanded.

clone_size d_call j_call v_call cdr3_nt cdr3_aa
many TRBD1 TRBJ2-7 TRBV29-1 TGCAGCGTTGAGAGGGGGCGAACAAACGAGCAGTACTTC CSVERGRTNEQYF
few NA TRBJ2-6 TRBV5-1 TGCGCCAGCACCGGCGGGCAAACCTCTGGGGCCAACGTCCTGACTTTC CASTGGQTSGANVLTF
NA TRBD1 TRBJ2-4 TRBV12-3/TRBV12-4 TGTGCCAGCAGTTTAGTCCCGGGACAGGGAAAAAACACTCAGTACTTC CASSLVPGQGKNTQYF
once NA TRBJ2-5 TRBV6-5 TGTGCCAGCAGTTACTCTGGCAGGGGATCTCAAGAGACCCAGTACTTC CASSYSGRGSQETQYF
NA NA TRBJ2-1 TRBV12-3/TRBV12-4 TGTGCCAGCAACCCTGACAGGACCTCCCACTACAATGAGCAGTTCTTC CASNPDRTSHYNEQFF
NA NA TRBJ1-4 TRBV15 TGTGCCACCAGCCCAGCCCATGGGGAGGGATCAACTAATGAAAAACTGTTTTTT CATSPAHGEGSTNEKLFF
once TRBD1 TRBJ2-2 TRBV27 TGTGCCAGCAGACAGACCGCGACAGGGGCCGGGGAGCTGTTTTTT CASRQTATGAGELFF
NA TRBD1 TRBJ2-7 TRBV10-3 TGTGCCGTCATGGGACAGGGGAGGTCCGAGCAGTACTTC CAVMGQGRSEQYF
NA NA TRBJ2-3 TRBV20-1 TGCAGTGCTAAGACCCCGGCGGATACGCAGTATTTT CSAKTPADTQYF
NA TRBD1 TRBJ2-7 TRBV2 TGTGCCAGCAGCCTGACAGGGGGCATCCACGAGCAGTACTTC CASSLTGGIHEQYF
NA NA TRBJ2-1 TRBV5-1 TGCGCCAGCAGCTTGGCCGCAGACTTCTACAATGAGCAGTTCTTC CASSLAADFYNEQFF
few NA TRBJ1-6 TRBV5-1 TGCGCCAGCAACTTGGGTCAGGAGAATTCACCCCTCCACTTT CASNLGQENSPLHF
NA NA TRBJ1-1 TRBV20-1 TGCAGTGCTAGAAGGGGAGTTGAAGCTTTCTTT CSARRGVEAFF
once TRBD2 TRBJ2-7 TRBV6-5 TGTGCCAGCAGCAAGGGACTAGCGGGGCTGTACGAGCAGTACTTC CASSKGLAGLYEQYF
NA NA TRBJ1-1 TRBV20-1 TGCAGTGCTAGGTCGCTCCCGGGGAACAAAGCTTTCTTT CSARSLPGNKAFF
NA TRBD1 TRBJ2-5 TRBV15 TGTGCCACCAGCAGTGGCAGCAGGGGGCAAGAGACCCAGTACTTC CATSSGSRGQETQYF
NA TRBD1 TRBJ1-2 TRBV5-1 TGCGCCAGCAGTCAAGGGATCTTCGGACAGGGAACGAAGTATGGCTACACCTTC CASSQGIFGQGTKYGYTF
NA NA TRBJ1-5 TRBV24-1 TGTGCCACCAGTGATGGGAACTGGGGCCAGCCCCAGCATTTT CATSDGNWGQPQHF
NA TRBD2 TRBJ2-3 TRBV20-1 TGCAGTGCCACGCCAGCGGGGAACACAGATACGCAGTATTTT CSATPAGNTDTQYF
few NA TRBJ2-7 TRBV20-1 TGCAGTGCTAGGGCGGACAGCCTGGGGTCCTACGAGCAGTACTTC CSARADSLGSYEQYF
NA TRBD2 TRBJ2-7 TRBV29-1 TGCAGCGTTGAAGATCGTAGCGGGGGTTACGAGCAGTACTTC CSVEDRSGGYEQYF
NA NA TRBJ1-4 TRBV6-6 TGTGCCAGCACCGATCCCGGCCCCCTTAGGGAAAAACTGTTTTTT CASTDPGPLREKLFF
once NA TRBJ1-1 TRBV6-5 TGTGCCAGCAGTGCCTCAGGGACTCACACTGAAGCTTTCTTT CASSASGTHTEAFF
NA NA TRBJ2-1 TRBV2 TGTGCCAGCAGTGGGACCACGTACAATGAGCAGTTCTTC CASSGTTYNEQFF
few NA TRBJ2-7 TRBV20-1 TGCAGTGCCCTTACCCCGGGCCTTTCCTACGAGCAGTACTTC CSALTPGLSYEQYF
NA TRBD1 TRBJ1-2 TRBV6-1 TGTGCCAGCAGAACGGACAGGGAAGGGTTCTATGGCTACACCTTC CASRTDREGFYGYTF
NA TRBD2 TRBJ2-5 TRBV4-2 TGTGCCAGCAGCCAAGGCTACAAGCGGGGGAGGCAAGGGACCCAGTACTTC CASSQGYKRGRQGTQYF
few TRBD2 TRBJ2-5 TRBV5-6 TGTGCCAGCAGCCAGGGACTAGCGGGGGAGACCCAGTACTTC CASSQGLAGETQYF